These 28 T cell receptor beta chains came from one sample sequenced in a study of T cell changes during pregnancy in multiple sclerosis. The assay was immunoSEQ multiplex PCR, and TCRdb's table has in-frame clones only and misses some. The data contain about 40,000 clones, about 87% of them seen just once; the ten biggest clones take up around 5%. The source was peripheral blood, collected in the first trimester of pregnancy. These receptors all come from a female donor in good health, enrolled as a control in a pregnancy study.

This chain connects TRBV5-1 to TRBJ2-3; D may be TRBD2 (6 bases). Germline values: CDR1 SGHRS, CDR2 YFSETQ. This CDR3 is built from 15 residues. V shed 0 bases and J shed 10 bases, with 18 bases lying between them. The CDR3 protein is CASSLGKSGPRSQYF. The CDR3 DNA follows: TGCGCCAGCAGCTTGGGGAAAAGCGGGCCCCGATCGCAGTATTTT.

This clone showed up just a few times. The chain recombines TRBV29-1 with TRBJ1-1, with TRBD1 matching 11 bases. CDR1 SQVTM and CDR2 ANQGSEA come from the germline V gene. The trim removed 3 bases at V and 6 bases at J, leaving 3 bases unmatched. The CDR3 has 13 amino acids. CDR3 DNA: TGCAGCGTTGAGGACAGGGGGCGCCCTGAAGCTTTCTTT. Encoded protein: CSVEDRGRPEAFF.

This sequence joins TRBV2 and TRBJ2-7, with 14 bases that match TRBD2. V lost 6 bases to trimming and J lost 0 bases; unmatched junction nucleotides: 7. Germline values: CDR1 SNHLY, CDR2 FYNNEI. The CDR3 runs to 17 residues. The CDR3 DNA sequence: TGTGCCAGCAGCCACGCGGGGACTAGCGGGAGCTCCTACGAGCAGTACTTC. Its translation: CASSHAGTSGSSYEQYF.

This clone was seen once. The chain carries TRBV18 and TRBJ1-1; possibly TRBD1 for D (5 bases). The CDR3 runs 14 residues. Germline-derived CDR1 and CDR2 are KGHSH and LQKENI. Trimming left V 0 bases short and J 5 bases short, with 10 bases between. DNA for the CDR3: TGTGCCAGCTCACCACCAGGGGTATATACTGAAGCTTTCTTT. Amino acids: CASSPPGVYTEAFF.

The count of this clone is one. The rearrangement uses TRBV4-2 and TRBJ2-1, with 12 bases that match TRBD2. V trimming: 5 bases; J trimming: 10 bases; junction bases outside the gene matches: 12. Germline CDR1 LGHNA, CDR2 YNFKEQ. The CDR3 has 16 amino acids. The CDR3, as DNA: TGTGCCAGCAGCATGGGACTAGCGGGCCCCACGGGGGAGCAGTTCTTC. Encoded protein: CASSMGLAGPTGEQFF.

In this sample, this clone turned up once. The chain is built from TRBV11-3 and TRBJ1-6; D may be TRBD1 (6 bases). The germline V and J ends were trimmed by 5 bases and 8 bases, with 13 bases remaining between them. The CDR3 covers 14 residues. From germline, CDR1 is SGHNT and CDR2 YENEEA. The CDR3 nucleotides are TGTGCCAGCAGCCTACAGGGATCGGATTCACCCCTCCACTTT. Protein: CASSLQGSDSPLHF.

This clone has only one observation. The chain uses TRBV13 and TRBJ1-2; 7 bases match TRBD1. The CDR3 length is 15 residues. CDR1 and CDR2 from the germline V gene are PRHDT and FYEKMQ (reference sequence). V lost 4 bases and J lost 2; bases outside the gene matches: 7. This chain's CDR3 is CASSSTGFSNYGYTF. The CDR3 nucleotides are TGTGCCAGCAGCTCGACAGGGTTTTCCAACTATGGCTACACCTTC.

V is TRBV10-3 and J is TRBJ1-4; 8 bases line up with TRBD1. The V gene's germline CDR1 is ENHRY and CDR2 SYGVKD. This CDR3 has 15 amino acids. J lost 3 bases, V lost 6 bases, and 6 bases had no gene match. CDR3 sequence (DNA): TGTGCCATCAGAGGACAGGGTGGTCCTAATGAAAAACTGTTTTTT. Its protein is CAIRGQGGPNEKLFF.

The rearrangement joins TRBV19 to TRBJ2-7; TRBD2 aligns across 13 bases. V trimming: 6 bases; J trimming: 4 bases; junction bases outside the gene matches: 9. CDR1 and CDR2 from the germline V gene are LNHDA and SQIVND (reference sequence). CDR3 length equals 16 residues. The CDR3 coding sequence is TGTGCCAGTAGCCAAGGACTAGCGGGAGTAATATACGAGCAGTACTTC. This sequence encodes CASSQGLAGVIYEQYF. The complete variable domain, with remaining parts taken from reference TRBV19 and TRBJ2-7, reads DGGITQSPKYLFRKEGQNVTLSCEQNLNHDAMYWYRQDPGQGLRLIYYSQIVNDFQKGDIAEGYSVSREKKESFPLTVTSAQKNPTAFYLCASSQGLAGVIYEQYFGPGTRLTVT.

The chain combines TRBV7-2 with TRBJ1-5; D is unclear. Germline assignment: CDR1 SGHTA and CDR2 FQGNSA. The CDR3 has 12 amino acids. Trimming shortened V by 5 bases and J by 6 bases, and 8 bases separated the two germline ends. This CDR3 is CASSLEGQPQHF. In nucleotides, the CDR3 is TGTGCCAGCAGCCTTGAGGGTCAGCCCCAGCATTTT.

The V call is TRBV27, the J call TRBJ1-6; 7 bases match TRBD1. This CDR3 is built from 19 residues. Germline V gene data show CDR1 as MNHEY and CDR2 as SMNVEV (reference sequence). Unmatched junction bases numbered 14, after V lost 6 bases and J lost 0 bases. CDR3 nucleotides: TGTGCCAGCAGGGGACAAGAATTCGGACAGGCCTCCTATAATTCACCCCTCCACTTT. Its translation is CASRGQEFGQASYNSPLHF.

V gene TRBV2 combines with J gene TRBJ1-2, with TRBD1 as a possible D gene (5 bases). CDR1 and CDR2 from the germline V gene are SNHLY and FYNNEI. The CDR3 runs 13 residues. V was trimmed by 11 bases and J by 2 bases, leaving 15 bases between them. The CDR3 DNA reads as TGTGCCGTGGGGCGTGGTGGCAACTATGGCTACACCTTC. This encodes CAVGRGGNYGYTF.

This clone was recorded a few times. V and J are TRBV11-2 and TRBJ2-7; 8 bases are a match to TRBD2. The germline V gene encodes CDR1 SGHAT and CDR2 FQNNGV. The CDR3 loop spans 15 amino acids. V was pared by 7 bases and J by 4 bases, with 12 bases of the junction left unmatched. The DNA for the CDR3 is TGTGCCAGCAACCCGGGGGGGTTTTGGGATTACGAGCAGTACTTC. It is translated as CASNPGGFWDYEQYF.

The V call is TRBV6-1, the J call TRBJ1-5; 9 bases are a match to TRBD1. CDR1 is MNHNS and CDR2 is SASEGT in the germline V gene. This CDR3 is 15 amino acids long. Trimming removed 1 base from V and 3 bases from J; junction bases left unmatched: 1. The CDR3 bases are TGTGCCAGCAGTGAAGGGACAGGGGACAATCAGCCCCAGCATTTT. Encoded protein: CASSEGTGDNQPQHF.

The genes are TRBV19 and TRBJ1-4; D is possibly TRBD1 (5 bases). The V end was cut by 5 bases, the J end by 4 bases, with 14 bases between. The CDR3 has 15 amino acids. Germline CDR1 and CDR2: LNHDA and SQIVND (reference sequence). CDR3 bases: TGTGCCAGTAGTCGGACGGACACGTTTAATGAAAAACTGTTTTTT. This gives the protein CASSRTDTFNEKLFF. Looking up the rest from reference TRBV19 and TRBJ1-4 gives the full variable domain: DGGITQSPKYLFRKEGQNVTLSCEQNLNHDAMYWYRQDPGQGLRLIYYSQIVNDFQKGDIAEGYSVSREKKESFPLTVTSAQKNPTAFYLCASSRTDTFNEKLFFGSGTQLSVL.

The chain employs TRBV6-6 and TRBJ1-3; maybe TRBD1 (6 bases). The CDR3 loop spans 16 amino acids. Germline assignment: CDR1 MNHNY and CDR2 SVGAGI (reference sequence). V lost 7 bases and J 1 base, leaving 17 bases between the germline ends. The CDR3 region is CASIPAGQGSGNTIYF. CDR3 in DNA: TGTGCCAGCATTCCAGCCGGGCAGGGGTCTGGAAACACCATATATTTT.

The chain couples TRBV19 to TRBJ2-7; perhaps TRBD2 as D (6 bases). Trimming cost V 3 bases and J 0 bases, with 12 bases left between them. CDR3 length: 15 residues. CDR1 and CDR2 (germline): LNHDA, SQIVND (reference sequence). CDR3 sequence: CASSMGRLSSYEQYF. The CDR3 DNA is TGTGCCAGTAGTATGGGGAGGCTGAGCTCCTACGAGCAGTACTTC.

Relative to its sample, this clone is medium-sized (0.01 to 0.1%). The chain employs TRBV6-5 and TRBJ1-1; no clear D. V lost 0 bases and J lost 1, with 6 bases in between. Germline CDR1 MNHEY, CDR2 SVGAGI. CDR3 size: 14 residues. As DNA, the CDR3 is TGTGCCAGCAGTTACTCTCACGGGAACACTGAAGCTTTCTTT. Its protein is CASSYSHGNTEAFF.

The chain employs TRBV11-2 and TRBJ1-1; D unclear. Germline CDR1 SGHAT, CDR2 FQNNGV. The length of the CDR3 is 12 residues. V lost 4 bases to trimming and J lost 7 bases, with 10 bases between them. The CDR3 protein is CASSSIQNEAFF. The CDR3 DNA reads TGTGCCAGCAGCTCGATACAGAATGAAGCTTTCTTT. Using reference TRBV11-2 and TRBJ1-1 for the parts outside the CDR3, the full variable domain is EAGVAQSPRYKIIEKRQSVAFWCNPISGHATLYWYQQILGQGPKLLIQFQNNGVVDDSQLPKDRFSAERLKGVDSTLKIQPAKLEDSAVYLCASSSIQNEAFFGQGTRLTVV.

The gene calls are TRBV27 and TRBJ1-3, with 9 bases fitting TRBD1. CDR1 and CDR2 from the germline V gene are MNHEY and SMNVEV (reference sequence). This CDR3 contains 17 residues. J gave up 0 bases and V 6 bases, and 9 bases lay outside the gene matches. The CDR3: CASRGTGTGLSGNTIYF. The CDR3 coding sequence is TGTGCCAGCAGGGGTACCGGGACAGGGCTCTCTGGAAACACCATATATTTT.

The CDR3 protein is CASSYQGGRITGELFF. Here the CDR3 DNA reads TGTGCCAGCAGTTATCAGGGAGGACGGATTACCGGGGAGCTGTTTTTT. The rearrangement joins TRBV6-5 to TRBJ2-2, with TRBD2 as a possible D gene (6 bases). The CDR3 has 16 amino acids. Germline V lookup: CDR1 MNHEY, CDR2 SVGAGI. V lost 3 bases and J 5 bases, leaving 16 bases between the germline ends.

The rearrangement joins TRBV7-8 to TRBJ2-7; 8 positions match TRBD2. Germline CDR1 is SGHVS and CDR2 is FQNEAQ. There are 18 residues in the CDR3. Unmatched junction bases numbered 16, after V lost 5 bases and J lost 1 base. In DNA form, the CDR3 reads TGTGCCAGCAGCCCCTCCCTAGCGGGCCTATCCGCTTCCTACGAGCAGTACTTC. It yields the protein CASSPSLAGLSASYEQYF. Combining the CDR3 with reference TRBV7-8 and TRBJ2-7 gives the whole variable domain GAGVSQSPRYKVAKRGQDVALRCDPISGHVSLFWYQQALGQGPEFLTYFQNEAQLDKSGLPSDRFFAERPEGSVSTLKIQRTQQEDSAVYLCASSPSLAGLSASYEQYFGPGTRLTVT.

V usage is TRBV7-2 and J usage is TRBJ1-2; D remains unclear. Germline values: CDR1 SGHTA, CDR2 FQGNSA. Deletions cut 4 bases from V and 7 bases from J, with 10 bases between. This CDR3 has 12 residues. The CDR3 nucleotides read TGTGCCAGCAGCTCAGGAAAAGGTGGCTACACCTTC. Translation gives CASSSGKGGYTF.

V is TRBV4-1 and J is TRBJ2-7, with D possibly TRBD2 on 5 matching bases. The CDR3 sequence is 16 residues long. V was cut by 3 bases and J by 0 bases, with 15 bases left in between. Germline V gene sequence: CDR1 MGHRA, CDR2 YSYEKL. The CDR3 DNA sequence: TGCGCCAGCAGCCAGCTGGACTTATTTGTCTCCTACGAGCAGTACTTC. This translates into CASSQLDLFVSYEQYF.

CDR3 sequence: CASSYLTGGYNEQFF. The CDR3 bases are TGTGCCAGCAGTTACTTAACAGGGGGCTACAATGAGCAGTTCTTC. The chain carries TRBV6-5 and TRBJ2-1; 8 bases align to TRBD1. The V gene's germline CDR1 is MNHEY and CDR2 SVGAGI. The CDR3 totals 15 residues. J gave up 3 bases and V 1 base, and 2 bases lay outside the gene matches.

The chain recombines TRBV5-1 with TRBJ2-1; 10 nucleotides agree with TRBD2. The V and J ends lost 0 bases and 6 bases, in that order; junction bases with no gene match: 6. CDR1 is SGHRS and CDR2 is YFSETQ in the germline V gene. CDR3 length equals 16 residues. The CDR3 is CASSLAGLAGANEQFF. In nucleotides, the CDR3 is TGCGCCAGCAGCTTGGCCGGGCTAGCGGGGGCCAATGAGCAGTTCTTC.

This chain joins TRBV27 and TRBJ1-5; 7 nucleotides line up with TRBD1. Germline CDR1 MNHEY, CDR2 SMNVEV (reference sequence). The CDR3 has 15 residues. V dropped 5 bases and J dropped 4; count of bases not matched to a gene: 8. DNA of the CDR3: TGTGCCAGCAGTCCCGATGGGGACAGAAATCAGCCCCAGCATTTT. This gives the protein CASSPDGDRNQPQHF.

This clone was observed once. The chain carries TRBV4-1 and TRBJ1-1; TRBD1 might be the D (6 bases). Trimming removed 3 bases at V and 1 base at J, with 12 bases between. The germline V gene has CDR1 MGHRA and CDR2 YSYEKL. The CDR3 runs 15 residues. In nucleotides, the CDR3 is TGCGCCAGCAGCCAGGGCAGAGGGGGGAACACTGAAGCTTTCTTT. Its translation is CASSQGRGGNTEAFF.